The clone carrying this TCR beta chain was counted between two and nine times. Antigen unknown. This specimen belongs to a study of T cell repertoires in cytomegalovirus infection. For the study at large: CMV epitopes, recently identified HLA-C-restricted and well-studied HLA-B-restricted, were used. It can be stated that public TCR beta signatures indicated CMV infection as well as a matching HLA type. Findings and limits, study-wide: HLA-C-restricted TCR beta clonotypes specific for CMV led the ex vivo response. Based on cumulative public TCR beta family frequency, carriers of CMV plus the relevant HLA were identified.

TCRdb analysed the reads with MiXCR anew, one entry per CDR3 protein. The sample has around 900,000 distinct CDR3 sequences, roughly a third seen once. The origin of this receptor is a human donor in good health (CMV status not recorded). Some clones in this sample may be carry-over from other donors' samples. The sequenced sample was cultured CD8+ T cells from PBMCs, obtained from culture after CMV antigen stimulation.

Written as DNA, the CDR3 is TGTGCTAGTGGACGGTCAGGGGATAGCTACGAGCAGTACTTC. Its protein is CASGRSGDSYEQYF. The chain has TRBV12-5 and TRBJ2-7; weak D call: TRBD1 (6 bases). V shed 6 bases and J shed 3 bases, with 15 bases lying between them. CDR1 and CDR2 from the germline V gene are LGHNT and FRNRAP. The CDR3 sequence is 14 residues long.